The 28 T cell receptor beta chains given below trace back to one sample, sequenced in a study of shared clonotypes between healthy human individuals. Using immunoSEQ multiplex PCR, the repertoire was profiled, and TCRdb retains in-frame clones only, with some absent. Of some 1 million clones detected, under 80% appear once; the ten largest clones hold approximately 1.5%. Input material: memory CD4+ T cells sorted from blood. Subset defined: CD45RA-negative fraction. These receptors were obtained from a man aged 18 to 29 in good health.

This clone has more than one count but fewer than ten. The chain uses TRBV2 and TRBJ2-6; no definite D call. V was clipped by 3 bases and J by 2 bases, with 11 bases between them. From germline, CDR1 is SNHLY and CDR2 FYNNEI. There are 16 residues in the CDR3. CDR3: CASSESQTPGANVLTF. The CDR3 bases are TGTGCCAGCAGTGAGTCGCAGACCCCTGGGGCCAACGTCCTGACTTTC.

In the case of this clone: The same CDR3 arises from other DNA sequences in this sample as well. CDR3 sequence: CASSLGGGNQPQHF. Written as DNA, the CDR3 is TGTGCCAGCAGTTTAGGCGGGGGCAATCAGCCCCAGCATTTT. V is TRBV28 and J is TRBJ1-5; D is unclear. This CDR3 is built from 14 residues. The V gene's germline CDR1 is MDHEN and CDR2 SYDVKM. Trimming removed 2 bases at V and 2 bases at J, with 7 bases between.

The chain employs TRBV7-2 and TRBJ2-7; 10 bases align to TRBD2. V trimming: 4 bases; J trimming: 1 base; junction bases outside the gene matches: 4. Germline CDR1 and CDR2: SGHTA and FQGNSA. The CDR3 runs 15 residues. The DNA for the CDR3 is TGTGCCAGCAGCTCGACTAGCGGGCTATCCTACGAGCAGTACTTC. It codes for CASSSTSGLSYEQYF. Supplemented by reference TRBV7-2 and TRBJ2-7, the full variable domain reads GAGVSQSPSNKVTEKGKDVELRCDPISGHTALYWYRQSLGQGLEFLIYFQGNSAPDKSGLPSDRFSAERTGGSVSTLTIQRTQQEDSAVYLCASSSTSGLSYEQYFGPGTRLTVT.

The rearrangement links TRBV7-9 to TRBJ1-2, with unresolved D. V was shortened by 4 bases and J by 2 bases, with 11 bases between the two germline ends. Germline CDR1 is SEHNR and CDR2 is FQNEAQ (reference sequence). The CDR3 length is 14 residues. CDR3 residues: CASSYAEVNYGYTF. The CDR3 coding sequence is TGTGCCAGCAGCTACGCTGAGGTGAACTATGGCTACACCTTC.

The J gene is TRBJ2-3, the V gene TRBV5-1; 11 bases map to TRBD1. The junction had 1 base not matched to a gene; V was cut back by 0 bases and J by 4 bases. The germline CDR1 and CDR2 sequences are SGHRS and YFSETQ. CDR3 length: 15 residues. The CDR3 region has the DNA TGCGCCAGCAGCTTGGAGGGACAGGGGGCAGATACGCAGTATTTT. As protein: CASSLEGQGADTQYF.

This chain joins TRBV5-4 and TRBJ2-7; TRBD1 agrees at 10 bases. CDR3 length: 13 residues. CDR1 SGHNT and CDR2 YYREEE come from the germline V gene (reference sequence). J gave up 7 bases and V 4 bases, and 5 bases lay outside the gene matches. DNA of the CDR3: TGTGCCAGCAGCCCGCGGACAGGGGGAGAGCAGTACTTC. It encodes CASSPRTGGEQYF.

The CDR3 nucleotides read TGTGCCAGCAGCTTGACAGGGAGTACGGATTACGAGCAGTACTTC. Its protein product is CASSLTGSTDYEQYF. This chain connects TRBV5-6 to TRBJ2-7; tentative D call: TRBD1 (6 bases). V lost 1 base, J lost 4 bases, and 15 bases lay in between. Germline V gene sequence: CDR1 SGHDT, CDR2 YYEEEE. The CDR3 totals 15 residues. Combining the CDR3 with reference TRBV5-6 and TRBJ2-7 gives the whole variable domain DAGVTQSPTHLIKTRGQQVTLRCSPKSGHDTVSWYQQALGQGPQFIFQYYEEEERQRGNFPDRFSGHQFPNYSSELNVNALLLGDSALYLCASSLTGSTDYEQYFGPGTRLTVT.

This clone has just a few counts. This rearrangement joins TRBV6-5 to TRBJ2-7, with D maybe TRBD2 (5 bases). Trimming removed 5 bases at V and 1 base at J, with 9 bases between. The germline gives CDR1 MNHEY, CDR2 SVGAGI. The CDR3 runs 13 residues. The CDR3 coding sequence is TGTGCCAGCAGTAAAACTAGTTCCTACGAGCAGTACTTC. Translated: CASSKTSSYEQYF.

This chain links TRBV6-6 with TRBJ1-1, with 9 bases that match TRBD1. In germline, CDR1 is MNHNY, CDR2 SVGAGI (reference sequence). CDR3 length: 14 amino acids. J lost 5 bases, V lost 6 bases, and 7 bases had no gene match. The CDR3 is CASSPQGAGTEAFF. Written as DNA, the CDR3 is TGTGCCAGCAGCCCACAGGGGGCCGGGACTGAAGCTTTCTTT.

A remark on this clone: At one boundary the junction diverges from the germline segment, which might be a read error. The rearrangement joins TRBV2 to TRBJ2-1; 10 bases fit TRBD1. This CDR3 is built from 12 residues. From germline, CDR1 is SNHLY and CDR2 FYNNEI. The CDR3 DNA follows: TGTGCCAGCGGCCGAGTGACAGGGGGCGAGCTCTTC. This encodes CASGRVTGGELF. Full variable domain (outside the CDR3, taken from reference TRBV2 and TRBJ2-1): EPEVTQTPSHQVTQMGQEVILRCVPISNHLYFYWYRQILGQKVEFLVSFYNNEISEKSEIFDDQFSVERPDGSNFTLKIRSTKLEDSAMYFCASGRVTGGELFGPGTRLTVL.

This chain connects TRBV15 to TRBJ2-5; D is perhaps TRBD2 (5 bases). CDR1 and CDR2 from the germline V gene are LNHNV and YYDKDF (reference sequence). V was clipped by 3 bases and J by 5 bases, with 19 bases between them. The CDR3 has 16 residues. In DNA form, the CDR3 reads TGTGCCACCAGCAGGAGTCCCGAAGAGGGTGAGGAGACCCAGTACTTC. Translation gives CATSRSPEEGEETQYF.

This chain uses TRBV11-2 with TRBJ2-5; TRBD2 is a possible D gene (5 bases). Germline-derived CDR1 and CDR2 are SGHAT and FQNNGV. This CDR3 comprises 16 residues. Between the trimmed V and J ends, which lost 2 bases and 5 bases, there was a span of 18 bases. The DNA for the CDR3 is TGTGCCAGCAGCTTAACGTCGGGGATCTTTCGGGAGACCCAGTACTTC. Translated, it gives CASSLTSGIFRETQYF.

The rearrangement uses TRBV30 and TRBJ2-3; 9 bases fit TRBD2. Germline loops: CDR1 GTSNPN, CDR2 SVGIG (reference sequence). This CDR3 comprises 15 residues. V trimming: 7 bases; J trimming: 0 bases; junction bases outside the gene matches: 8. The CDR3 bases are TGTGCCTCCTCGACTAGCGGTTCTAGCACAGATACGCAGTATTTT. It translates to CASSTSGSSTDTQYF.

The chain joins TRBV19 to TRBJ2-2; no firm D call. CDR1 LNHDA and CDR2 SQIVND come from the germline V gene (reference sequence). The V end was cut by 5 bases, the J end by 3 bases, with 13 bases between. This CDR3 region has 15 residues. The CDR3 region is CASSLPHRDTGELFF. DNA of the CDR3: TGTGCCAGTAGTTTACCACACCGGGACACCGGGGAGCTGTTTTTT.

This chain connects TRBV30 to TRBJ1-1, with 7 bases fitting TRBD1. In germline, CDR1 is GTSNPN, CDR2 SVGIG (reference sequence). The CDR3 spans 11 residues. With 4 bases clipped from V and 11 bases from J, the junction kept 7 bases outside the gene matches. The CDR3 reads CAWNIQGNAFF. In nucleotides, the CDR3 is TGTGCCTGGAATATACAGGGGAATGCTTTCTTT.

This clone appeared a few times. J is TRBJ1-5 and V is TRBV5-4; D ambiguous. The germline V and J ends were trimmed by 6 bases and 4 bases, with 11 bases remaining between them. The CDR3 sequence is 13 residues long. Germline V gene sequence: CDR1 SGHNT, CDR2 YYREEE (reference sequence). The CDR3 DNA sequence: TGTGCCAGCATCCTTTTTAGGAATCAGCCCCAGCATTTT. Protein product: CASILFRNQPQHF.

The V and J genes are TRBV10-3 and TRBJ1-1; TRBD1 aligns across 8 bases. With 6 bases clipped from V and 6 bases from J, the junction kept 9 bases outside the gene matches. Germline V gene sequence: CDR1 ENHRY, CDR2 SYGVKD. The CDR3 covers 14 residues. CDR3 residues: CAIRASQGDPEAFF. The CDR3 coding sequence is TGTGCCATCAGGGCCTCACAGGGGGACCCTGAAGCTTTCTTT.

This sequence joins TRBV6-6 and TRBJ2-1; no reliable D call. CDR1 and CDR2 from the germline V gene are MNHNY and SVGAGI (reference sequence). The germline V and J ends were trimmed by 6 bases and 16 bases, with 16 bases remaining between them. The CDR3 consists of 11 residues. The CDR3 is CASSPDRLSFF. The CDR3 nucleotides are TGTGCCAGCAGCCCGGACCGACTCAGCTTCTTC.

The genes are TRBV10-3 and TRBJ2-3, with 7 bases identical to TRBD2. In germline, CDR1 is ENHRY, CDR2 SYGVKD. J gave up 5 bases and V 3 bases, and 2 bases lay outside the gene matches. This CDR3 has 13 residues. The CDR3 DNA sequence: TGTGCCATCAGTGACCGCGGGGGAGATACGCAGTATTTT. Encoded protein: CAISDRGGDTQYF.

This clone came up a few times. The CDR3 DNA reads TGTGCCAGCAGCCGCGGACAGGGCCGCTACGAGCAGTACTTC. Its protein product is CASSRGQGRYEQYF. The V gene is TRBV27, the J gene TRBJ2-7; 8 bases match TRBD1. CDR1 MNHEY and CDR2 SMNVEV come from the germline V gene (reference sequence). The CDR3 covers 14 residues. The V gene end was trimmed by 6 bases and the J gene end by 3 bases; junction bases not matched to a gene: 7.

The chain links TRBV25-1 to TRBJ1-2; TRBD1 agrees at 7 bases. V dropped 5 bases and J dropped 2; count of bases not matched to a gene: 8. In germline, CDR1 is MGHDK, CDR2 SYGVNS. This CDR3 has 15 amino acids. This CDR3 reads CASSQNTGANYGYTF. CDR3 sequence (DNA): TGTGCCAGCAGTCAAAATACAGGGGCGAACTATGGCTACACCTTC.

The chain links TRBV7-2 to TRBJ1-2, with 10 bases aligning to TRBD1. The CDR3 spans 14 residues. Looked up from germline, CDR1 is SGHTA and CDR2 is FQGNSA. V dropped 5 bases and J dropped 3; count of bases not matched to a gene: 3. The CDR3 bases are TGTGCCAGCAGCCCTGGGACAGGGGACTATGGCTACACCTTC. Translation gives CASSPGTGDYGYTF.

This chain connects TRBV5-6 to TRBJ2-3; perhaps D is TRBD1 or TRBD2 (6 bases each). This CDR3 has 12 residues. The V gene lost 7 bases and the J gene lost 2 bases, with 8 bases spanning the gap. The germline V gene has CDR1 SGHDT and CDR2 YYEEEE. Written as DNA, the CDR3 is TGTGCCAGCGGGGGGCTCACAGATACGCAGTATTTT. Amino acid sequence: CASGGLTDTQYF.

The chain carries TRBV5-6 and TRBJ2-5; maybe TRBD2 (6 bases). Germline-derived CDR1 and CDR2 are SGHDT and YYEEEE. Trimming pared 4 bases from V and 5 bases from J, leaving 18 bases between. The CDR3 is 15 amino acids. The CDR3 sequence: CASSLETQRGETQYF. The DNA for the CDR3 is TGTGCCAGCAGCCTCGAGACTCAACGGGGGGAGACCCAGTACTTC.

CDR3: CASSPPTLPYEQYF. The CDR3 DNA follows: TGTGCCAGCTCACCACCGACTCTACCCTACGAGCAGTACTTC. This chain uses TRBV18 with TRBJ2-7; D is unclear. V was cut by 0 bases and J by 2 bases, with 8 bases left in between. The CDR3 loop spans 14 amino acids. Germline loops: CDR1 KGHSH, CDR2 LQKENI. Together with reference TRBV18 and TRBJ2-7, the CDR3 gives the full variable domain: NAGVMQNPRHLVRRRGQEARLRCSPMKGHSHVYWYRQLPEEGLKFMVYLQKENIIDESGMPKERFSAEFPKEGPSILRIQQVVRGDSAAYFCASSPPTLPYEQYFGPGTRLTVT.

This clone has a single count. The chain recombines TRBV30 with TRBJ1-6; D not certain. V lost 0 bases, J lost 9 bases, and 9 bases lay in between. Germline V lookup: CDR1 GTSNPN, CDR2 SVGIG (reference sequence). This CDR3 region has 13 residues. In DNA, the CDR3 is TGTGCCTGGAGTGTACTTGGTAGTTCACCCCTCCACTTT. Translated: CAWSVLGSSPLHF.

V gene TRBV5-6 combines with J gene TRBJ2-2; tentative D call: TRBD2 (6 bases). Trimming shortened V by 4 bases and J by 10 bases, and 17 bases separated the two germline ends. CDR3 length: 14 residues. Germline values: CDR1 SGHDT, CDR2 YYEEEE. CDR3 residues: CASSQDAGYAELFF. DNA for the CDR3: TGTGCCAGCAGCCAAGATGCGGGGTACGCGGAGCTGTTTTTT. The full variable domain, completed using reference TRBV5-6 and TRBJ2-2, is DAGVTQSPTHLIKTRGQQVTLRCSPKSGHDTVSWYQQALGQGPQFIFQYYEEEERQRGNFPDRFSGHQFPNYSSELNVNALLLGDSALYLCASSQDAGYAELFFGEGSRLTVL.

In the case of this clone: The same CDR3 also results from other DNA sequences found in this sample. The chain couples TRBV5-1 to TRBJ1-1, with D hard to call. The V end lost 0 bases, the J end lost 1 base, and 7 bases lay between the germline ends. Germline assignment: CDR1 SGHRS and CDR2 YFSETQ. This CDR3 spans 14 amino acids. CDR3 region: CASSLGDGNTEAFF. Written as DNA, the CDR3 is TGCGCCAGCAGCTTGGGAGATGGGAACACTGAAGCTTTCTTT.